These T cell receptor beta chains were read from a single sample in a study of OX40 agonist ivuxolimab in advanced cancers. Produced via immunoSEQ multiplex PCR; TCRdb's table is partial and in-frame only. This table holds approximately 50,000 clones, 75% to 90% found once. The material sequenced was CD4+ or CD8+ T cells sorted from blood, taken in a trial of the OX40 agonist ivuxolimab. These receptors were collected from an adult with an advanced solid tumor such as melanoma, head and neck, liver or kidney cancer. CDR3s include the opening cysteine and the closing phenylalanine or tryptophan. Fields, in order: V gene, clone size, D gene, J gene, CDR3 protein, CDR3 DNA. The D gene is left open where the match is weak. Only part of the rows carry a size: once, few, many, or a class if the clone is expanded.

>TRBV21-1|once|.|TRBJ1-1
CASSKEGIYTEAFF
TGTGCCAGCAGCAAAGAGGGTATTTACACTGAAGCTTTCTTT
>TRBV15|.|.|TRBJ1-1
CATSREKSIGGASFF
TGTGCCACCAGCAGAGAAAAGTCAATAGGGGGAGCATCTTTCTTT
>TRBV2|few|TRBD1|TRBJ1-6
CAGSGQGYSPLHF
TGTGCCGGGTCCGGACAGGGATATTCACCCCTCCACTTT
>TRBV30|.|.|TRBJ2-7
CAWSYEQYF
TGTGCCTGGAGTTACGAGCAGTACTTC
>TRBV5-1|once|.|TRBJ2-2
CASSLTVNTGELFF
TGCGCCAGCAGCTTGACAGTAAACACCGGGGAGCTGTTTTTT
>TRBV4-3|.|.|TRBJ1-1
CASSPGRGSTEAFF
TGCGCCAGCAGCCCGGGACGGGGAAGCACTGAAGCTTTCTTT
>TRBV4-1|.|TRBD1|TRBJ1-4
CASSQDPGTGGAELFF
TGCGCCAGCAGCCAAGATCCCGGGACAGGGGGCGCGGAACTGTTTTTT
>TRBV7-2|.|.|TRBJ1-4
CASSVLPGTANEKLFF
TGTGCCAGCAGCGTTTTACCCGGGACGGCTAATGAAAAACTGTTTTTT
>TRBV29-1|.|.|TRBJ2-1
CSVTQYDEQFF
TGCAGCGTTACGCAGTATGATGAGCAGTTCTTC
>TRBV16|.|.|TRBJ1-3
CASSLTQQGGGNTIYF
TGTGCCAGCAGTCTAACCCAACAGGGAGGTGGAAACACCATATATTTT
>TRBV18|.|.|TRBJ2-5
CASSPPVGETQYF
TGTGCCAGCTCACCTCCCGTCGGGGAGACCCAGTACTTC
>TRBV7-9|many|.|TRBJ2-5
CASSPRTPQETQYF
TGTGCCAGCAGCCCGAGGACACCTCAAGAGACCCAGTACTTC
>TRBV30|.|TRBD1|TRBJ1-6
CAWRLTGGAYNSPLHF
TGTGCCTGGAGACTCACAGGGGGCGCATATAATTCACCCCTCCACTTT
>TRBV5-6|few|TRBD1|TRBJ1-6
CASIPREDRDGESPLHF
TGTGCCAGCATCCCAAGAGAGGACAGGGACGGGGAATCACCCCTCCACTTT
>TRBV5-1|.|TRBD1|TRBJ1-5
CASSMTGVKFPSNQPQHF
TGCGCCAGCAGCATGACAGGGGTTAAATTCCCAAGCAATCAGCCCCAGCATTTT
>TRBV4-3|.|TRBD1|TRBJ2-1
CASSQDADRGAYNEQFF
TGCGCCAGCAGCCAAGACGCGGACAGGGGGGCCTACAATGAGCAGTTCTTC
>TRBV7-3|.|.|TRBJ2-3
CASSPATLNTDTQYF
TGTGCCAGCAGCCCCGCCACCCTCAACACAGATACGCAGTATTTT
>TRBV7-2|.|TRBD1|TRBJ2-4
CASVDRGQAKNIQYF
TGTGCCAGCGTCGACAGGGGGCAGGCCAAAAACATTCAGTACTTC
>TRBV6-1|.|.|TRBJ1-2
CASMKGNRVGYTF
TGTGCCAGCATGAAAGGAAACAGGGTTGGCTACACCTTC
>TRBV6-6|.|TRBD1|TRBJ1-1
CASSFPGTENTEAFF
TGTGCCAGCAGTTTCCCCGGGACAGAGAACACTGAAGCTTTCTTT
>TRBV7-9|once|TRBD1|TRBJ2-5
CASSSKTGYQETQYF
TGTGCCAGCAGCTCCAAGACAGGGTACCAAGAGACCCAGTACTTC
>TRBV2|.|TRBD1|TRBJ1-2
CASRTGTGSNYGYTF
TGTGCCAGCAGGACCGGGACAGGGAGTAACTATGGCTACACCTTC
>TRBV7-2|.|.|TRBJ2-7
CASSPGHTFYEQYF
TGTGCCAGCAGTCCGGGACACACTTTCTACGAGCAGTACTTC
>TRBV6-5|.|.|TRBJ2-7
CASRQTLSYEQYF
TGTGCCAGCAGGCAGACACTCTCCTACGAGCAGTACTTC
>TRBV4-3|.|.|TRBJ1-1
CASSQGRADGAEAFF
TGCGCCAGCAGCCAAGGGAGGGCAGACGGTGCTGAAGCTTTCTTT
>TRBV6-6|.|.|TRBJ2-7
CASSYSPVYEQYF
TGTGCCAGCAGTTACTCACCGGTCTACGAGCAGTACTTC
>TRBV4-1|.|.|TRBJ1-1
CASSPVGVGEAFF
TGCGCCAGCAGCCCCGTGGGTGTTGGAGAAGCTTTCTTT
>TRBV19|.|TRBD1|TRBJ2-1
CASTRKYLTGSIQFF
TGTGCCAGTACCCGCAAATACTTGACAGGGAGTATCCAGTTCTTC
>TRBV10-2|once|.|TRBJ2-3
CASSGPDTNTDTQYF
TGCGCCAGCAGTGGGCCAGACACGAACACAGATACGCAGTATTTT
>TRBV6-5|.|.|TRBJ2-7
CASSPSGISYEQYF
TGTGCCAGCAGTCCTTCAGGGATCTCCTACGAGCAGTACTTC
>TRBV7-9|.|TRBD1|TRBJ2-7
CASSSPGQGVHEQYF
TGTGCCAGCAGCTCACCGGGACAGGGGGTCCACGAGCAGTACTTC
>TRBV11-2|.|TRBD1|TRBJ1-2
CASSFTGTANYGYTF
TGTGCCAGCAGCTTTACCGGGACAGCAAACTATGGCTACACCTTC
>TRBV4-1|.|.|TRBJ1-2
CASSLNQERSYGYTF
TGCGCCAGCAGCTTAAATCAAGAAAGGAGCTATGGCTACACCTTC
>TRBV5-4|.|TRBD1|TRBJ2-1
CASNPQGAYNEQFF
TGTGCCAGCAATCCACAGGGGGCCTACAATGAGCAGTTCTTC
>TRBV15|.|TRBD2|TRBJ2-7
CATRKTSGGAYEQYF
TGTGCCACCAGAAAGACTAGCGGGGGGGCCTACGAGCAGTACTTC
>TRBV5-1|.|TRBD2|TRBJ2-7
CASSVRGGDYEQYF
TGCGCCAGCAGCGTCCGGGGAGGGGACTACGAGCAGTACTTC
>TRBV19|.|.|TRBJ2-7
CASSLDSTYEQYF
TGTGCCAGTAGTTTGGATAGCACCTACGAGCAGTACTTC
>TRBV6-5|.|.|TRBJ1-1
CASSWTDGTEAFF
TGTGCCAGCAGTTGGACGGACGGGACTGAAGCTTTCTTT
>TRBV6-1|.|.|TRBJ1-5
CASSLEVSQPQHF
TGTGCCAGCAGCCTAGAAGTCAGTCAGCCCCAGCATTTT
>TRBV10-3|.|.|TRBJ2-2
CAISNGTENTGELFF
TGTGCCATCAGTAACGGGACGGAGAACACCGGGGAGCTGTTTTTT
>TRBV30|.|.|TRBJ2-1
CASALAGALNEQFF
TGTGCCTCCGCGTTGGCGGGGGCCCTAAATGAGCAGTTCTTC
>TRBV30|.|TRBD1|TRBJ1-1
CAWRPGTGWAEAFF
TGTGCCTGGAGACCAGGGACAGGGTGGGCTGAAGCTTTCTTT
>TRBV6-1|.|.|TRBJ2-7
CASSEWEYEQYF
TGTGCCAGCAGTGAATGGGAGTACGAGCAGTACTTC
>TRBV27|.|.|TRBJ2-7
CASSPSSATYEQYF
TGTGCCAGCAGTCCATCTAGCGCGACCTACGAGCAGTACTTC
>TRBV5-1|.|TRBD1|TRBJ2-3
CASGSGQGTDTQYF
TGCGCCAGCGGCTCTGGACAGGGCACAGATACGCAGTATTTT
>TRBV5-8|.|.|TRBJ2-7
CASSLGFSEQYF
TGTGCCAGCAGCTTGGGGTTCAGCGAGCAGTACTTC
>TRBV11-1|.|TRBD2|TRBJ2-1
CASSLGTSGGVRFNEQFF
TGTGCCAGCAGCTTGGGGACTAGCGGGGGGGTGCGTTTCAATGAGCAGTTCTTC
>TRBV27|.|.|TRBJ1-1
CASSLSGVTEAFF
TGTGCCAGCAGTTTATCGGGAGTAACTGAAGCTTTCTTT
>TRBV6-5|.|TRBD1|TRBJ1-4
CASTQGVGEKLFF
TGTGCCAGCACCCAGGGGGTTGGGGAAAAACTGTTTTTT
>TRBV7-9|.|.|TRBJ1-1
CASSLEGRVGTEAFF
TGTGCCAGCAGCTTAGAAGGCAGGGTAGGCACTGAAGCTTTCTTT
>TRBV11-2|.|TRBD1|TRBJ2-7
CASSAPGQIYEQYF
TGTGCCAGCAGCGCTCCGGGACAGATCTACGAGCAGTACTTC
>TRBV6-4|.|.|TRBJ2-1
CASSDSGRVPYNEQFF
TGTGCCAGCAGTGACTCGGGAAGGGTGCCCTACAATGAGCAGTTCTTC